Here is one T cell receptor beta chain with its context. The antigen remains undetermined. TCRdb's copy holds only in-frame clones and misses some; the assay was immunoSEQ multiplex PCR. The repertoire holds about 120,000 clones, around nine tenths seen once, with less than 8.5% in the top ten. This sample was taken from a study of T cell responses to AZD1222 COVID-19 vaccine. Study-level results: Most donors were white British, females outnumbered males, and clonal diversity was possibly underestimated.

Trimming removed 1 base at V and 3 bases at J, with 2 bases between. The CDR3 totals 12 residues. Germline CDR1 reads SEHNR; CDR2 reads FQNEAQ (reference sequence). The source material was peripheral blood, sampled 28 days after the second AZD1222 dose. The chain joins TRBV7-9 to TRBJ2-3; D remains unclear. The TCR originated in an adult who received the AZD1222 COVID-19 vaccine. The CDR3 DNA is TGTGCCAGCAGCTTAGGGACAGATACGCAGTATTTT. It translates to CASSLGTDTQYF.